This T cell receptor beta chain emerged from a study of blood T cell repertoires in COVID-19 (dated by TCRdb to 2020 to 2021). In terms of the full investigation: Samples covering the acute and convalescent phases of COVID-19 were provided by collaborators in the United States, Italy and Spain. Where available, HLA class I and class II types were taken from metadata supplied by the sample provider and were not determined by assay-based typing. The sample metadata nearly always contained a de-identified subject ID, COVID-19 status, age in years and sex. The material from the prospective study consisted of cDNA or gDNA derived from T cells, B-cell-depleted T cells, or PBMCs. The samples were drawn from two sources: the first 160 participants of the ongoing ImmuneRACE study, and 1,254 subjects contributed by 6 global collaborators. Deeply sampled blood TCRbeta repertoires from subjects exposed to, actively infected with, or recovered from COVID-19 were included in the dataset. The repertoires were released in a freely available public database meant as a resource for research on the immune response to SARS-CoV-2. What the study reported, not specific to this receptor: Clinical and demographic metadata were provided uncurated, with the amount varying by source and participant.

A word on this clone: Its recognized antigen is unknown. Per-base qualities were not stored, and no clone one base away is much larger.

The immunoSEQ Assay, a bias-controlled multiplex PCR, was used to amplify TCRbeta CDR3 regions from genomic DNA. In the authors' own workflow: Within the assay, amplification of reference gene primers was used to estimate how many nucleated cells each sample contained. To quantify the absolute abundance of each unique TCRbeta CDR3 rearrangement, sequence reads were collapsed and filtered. For each sample, productive Simpson clonality was calculated as the square root of Simpson's diversity index across productive rearrangements. Not all clones reach the TCRdb copy of this immuneACCESS table, which keeps in-frame sequences only. Checked studies attribute under half of the gap to unresolved V genes and leave the rest unexplained. The V and J calls and clone size come from that table; D and trimming were worked out from the DNA. Counted in this sample were around 300,000 clones; under 90% of them appeared once. In total, the top ten clones hold just under 0.95% of the sample.

Samples from volunteer blood donors who had recovered from COVID-19 were contributed by a second Seattle source. Collaborating institutions collected whole blood in K2EDTA tubes following their own protocols. For TCRbeta analysis, collaborator samples were shipped as frozen whole blood, as isolated PBMCs, or as DNA extracted from either sample type. Cut back by 0 bases and 3 bases, the V and J ends lie 6 bases apart. The CDR3 measures 13 amino acids from cysteine to phenylalanine. Only the CDR3 part of the read is kept: 39 bases, read in frame from the first base. The germline V gene specifies SGHRS as CDR1 and YFSETQ as CDR2.

The clonotype originates from a woman aged 40 to 50 who had recovered from COVID-19. The chain uses TRBV5-1 and TRBJ1-2; TRBD1 is a weak D gene call, 6 bases matching. The source material was peripheral blood. The nucleotide sequence reads as follows: TGCGCCAGCAGCTTGGGACAGGACTATGGCTACACCTTC. Its protein product is CASSLGQDYGYTF.